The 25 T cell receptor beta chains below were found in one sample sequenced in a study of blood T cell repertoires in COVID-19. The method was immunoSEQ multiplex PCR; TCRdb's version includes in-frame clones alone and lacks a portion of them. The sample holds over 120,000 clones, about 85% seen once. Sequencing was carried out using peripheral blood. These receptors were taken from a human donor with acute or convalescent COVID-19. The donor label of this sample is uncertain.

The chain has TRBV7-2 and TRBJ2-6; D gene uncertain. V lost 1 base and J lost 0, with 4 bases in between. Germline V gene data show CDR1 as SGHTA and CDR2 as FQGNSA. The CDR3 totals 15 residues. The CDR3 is CASSLVHSGANVLTF. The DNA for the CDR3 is TGTGCCAGCAGCTTAGTTCACTCTGGGGCCAACGTCCTGACTTTC. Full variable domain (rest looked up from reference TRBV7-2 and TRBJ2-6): GAGVSQSPSNKVTEKGKDVELRCDPISGHTALYWYRQSLGQGLEFLIYFQGNSAPDKSGLPSDRFSAERTGGSVSTLTIQRTQQEDSAVYLCASSLVHSGANVLTFGAGSRLTVL.

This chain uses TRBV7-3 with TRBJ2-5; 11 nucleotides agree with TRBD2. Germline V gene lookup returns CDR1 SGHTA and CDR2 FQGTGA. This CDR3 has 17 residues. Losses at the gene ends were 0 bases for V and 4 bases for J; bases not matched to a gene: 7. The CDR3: CASSLTGLAGGSETQYF. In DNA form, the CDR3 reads TGTGCCAGCAGCTTAACTGGGCTAGCGGGGGGATCAGAGACCCAGTACTTC.

In DNA form, the CDR3 reads TGTGCCAGCTCCCCATCGGGGACTGAAGCTTTCTTT. Residues: CASSPSGTEAFF. The J gene is TRBJ1-1, the V gene TRBV18; no clear D gene. The V and J ends lost 6 bases and 5 bases respectively, with 10 bases between them. Germline loops: CDR1 KGHSH, CDR2 LQKENI. This CDR3 has 12 amino acids.

CDR3 loop: CASSQLFLGSPLHF. For the CDR3, the DNA is TGCGCCAGCAGCCAATTGTTTCTCGGTTCACCCCTCCACTTT. V and J are TRBV4-3 and TRBJ1-6; D gene unclear. Trimming cost V 2 bases and J 9 bases, with 11 bases left between them. CDR1 is LGHNA, CDR2 YSLEER, per germline. The CDR3 has 14 amino acids.

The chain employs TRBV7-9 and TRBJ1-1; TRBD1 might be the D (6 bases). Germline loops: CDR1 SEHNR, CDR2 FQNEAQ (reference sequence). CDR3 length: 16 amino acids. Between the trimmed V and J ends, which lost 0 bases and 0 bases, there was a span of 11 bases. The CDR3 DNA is TGTGCCAGCAGCTTAGCATACGACAGGTTGAACACTGAAGCTTTCTTT. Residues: CASSLAYDRLNTEAFF.

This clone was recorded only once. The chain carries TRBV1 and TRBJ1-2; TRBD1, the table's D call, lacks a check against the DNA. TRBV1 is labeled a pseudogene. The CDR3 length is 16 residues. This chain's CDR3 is CTSSQGLRYLSYGYTF. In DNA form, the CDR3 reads TGCACCAGCAGCCAAGGGCTCAGATACCTCTCATATGGCTACACCTTC.

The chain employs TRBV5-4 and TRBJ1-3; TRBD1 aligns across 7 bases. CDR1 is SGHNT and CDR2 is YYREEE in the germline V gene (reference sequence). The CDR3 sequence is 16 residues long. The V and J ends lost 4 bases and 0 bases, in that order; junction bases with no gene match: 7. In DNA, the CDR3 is TGTGCCAGCAGCCCAGGGACAGCCTCCTCTGGAAACACCATATATTTT. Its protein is CASSPGTASSGNTIYF.

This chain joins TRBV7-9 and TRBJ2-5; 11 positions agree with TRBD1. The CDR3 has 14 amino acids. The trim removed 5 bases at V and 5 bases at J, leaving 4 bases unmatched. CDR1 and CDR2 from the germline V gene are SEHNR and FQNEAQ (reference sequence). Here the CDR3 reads CASSQGTGGETQYF. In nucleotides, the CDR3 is TGTGCCAGCAGCCAGGGGACAGGGGGGGAGACCCAGTACTTC.

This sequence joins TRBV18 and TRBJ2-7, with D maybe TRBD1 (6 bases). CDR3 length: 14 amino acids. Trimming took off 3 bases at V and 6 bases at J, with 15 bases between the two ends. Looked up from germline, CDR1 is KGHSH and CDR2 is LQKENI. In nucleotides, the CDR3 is TGTGCCAGCTCACCTCGGACAGAGGCGATCGAGCAGTACTTC. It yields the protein CASSPRTEAIEQYF.

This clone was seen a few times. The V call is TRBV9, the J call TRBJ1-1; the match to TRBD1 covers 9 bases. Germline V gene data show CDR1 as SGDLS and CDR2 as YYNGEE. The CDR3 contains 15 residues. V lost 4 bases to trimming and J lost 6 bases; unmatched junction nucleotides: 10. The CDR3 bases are TGTGCCAGCAGCCCTCCACAGGGGGCGCGGTCTGAAGCTTTCTTT. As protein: CASSPPQGARSEAFF.

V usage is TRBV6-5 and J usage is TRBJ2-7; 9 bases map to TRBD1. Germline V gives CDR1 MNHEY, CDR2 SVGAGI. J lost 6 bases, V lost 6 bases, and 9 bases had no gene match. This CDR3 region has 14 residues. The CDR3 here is CASRTRDRAPEQYF. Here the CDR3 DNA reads TGTGCCAGCAGAACCCGGGACAGGGCTCCCGAGCAGTACTTC.

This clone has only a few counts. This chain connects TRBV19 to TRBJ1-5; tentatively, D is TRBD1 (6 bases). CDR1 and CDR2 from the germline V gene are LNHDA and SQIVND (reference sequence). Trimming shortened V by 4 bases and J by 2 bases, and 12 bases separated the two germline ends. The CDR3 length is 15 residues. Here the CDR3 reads CASSTYSGGNQPQHF. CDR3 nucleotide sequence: TGTGCCAGTAGTACTTACTCAGGGGGCAATCAGCCCCAGCATTTT.

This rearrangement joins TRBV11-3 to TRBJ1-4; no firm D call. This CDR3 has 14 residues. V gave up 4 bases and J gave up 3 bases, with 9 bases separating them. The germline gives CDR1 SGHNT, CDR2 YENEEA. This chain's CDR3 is CASSSNAANEKLFF. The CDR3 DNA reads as TGTGCCAGCAGCTCCAATGCGGCTAATGAAAAACTGTTTTTT.

The chain's CDR3 is CASTKDRTSGNTIYF. The CDR3 coding sequence is TGTGCCAGCACGAAAGACAGGACTTCTGGAAACACCATATATTTT. V usage is TRBV2 and J usage is TRBJ1-3; perhaps TRBD1 as D (6 bases). CDR3 length: 15 residues. Trimming cost V 7 bases and J 1 base, with 14 bases left between them. Germline V lookup: CDR1 SNHLY, CDR2 FYNNEI.

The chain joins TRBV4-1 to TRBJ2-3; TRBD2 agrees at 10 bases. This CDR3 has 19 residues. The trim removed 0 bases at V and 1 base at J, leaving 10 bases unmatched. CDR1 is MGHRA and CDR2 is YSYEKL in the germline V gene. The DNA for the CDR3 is TGCGCCAGCAGCCAAGATCAGGCCCTAGCGGGGGCCCGCACAGATACGCAGTATTTT. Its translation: CASSQDQALAGARTDTQYF.

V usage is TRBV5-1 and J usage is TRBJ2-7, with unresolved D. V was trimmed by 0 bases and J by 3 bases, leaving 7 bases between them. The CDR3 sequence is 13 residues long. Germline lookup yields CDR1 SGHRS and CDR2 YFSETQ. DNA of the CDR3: TGCGCCAGCAGCTTGGCCTCGGGCTACGAGCAGTACTTC. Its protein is CASSLASGYEQYF.

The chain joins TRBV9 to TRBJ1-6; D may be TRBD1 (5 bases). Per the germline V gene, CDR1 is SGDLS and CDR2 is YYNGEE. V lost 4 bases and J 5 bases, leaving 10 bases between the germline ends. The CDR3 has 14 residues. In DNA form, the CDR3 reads TGTGCCAGCAGCCGCAGGGATGATAATTCACCCCTCCACTTT. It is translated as CASSRRDDNSPLHF.

This chain's CDR3 is CATSFSADTQYF. The CDR3 coding sequence is TGTGCCACCAGTTTTTCTGCAGATACGCAGTATTTT. The chain recombines TRBV24-1 with TRBJ2-3; D is undetermined. CDR1 and CDR2 (germline): KGHDR, SFDVKD. This CDR3 is built from 12 residues. V was clipped by 6 bases and J by 4 bases, with 7 bases between them.

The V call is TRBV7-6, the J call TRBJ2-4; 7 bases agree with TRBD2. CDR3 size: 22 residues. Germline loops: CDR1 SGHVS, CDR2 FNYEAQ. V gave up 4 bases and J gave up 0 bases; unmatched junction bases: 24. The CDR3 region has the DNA TGTGCCAGCAGCTCAAGCCCCCTCTTCGGCGGGAGTAATACCTTAGCCAAAAACATTCAGTACTTC. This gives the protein CASSSSPLFGGSNTLAKNIQYF.

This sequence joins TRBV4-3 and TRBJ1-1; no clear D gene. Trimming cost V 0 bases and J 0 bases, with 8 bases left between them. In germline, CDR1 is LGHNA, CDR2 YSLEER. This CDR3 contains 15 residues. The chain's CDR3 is CASSQDYGVNTEAFF. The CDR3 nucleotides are TGCGCCAGCAGCCAAGATTACGGAGTGAACACTGAAGCTTTCTTT.

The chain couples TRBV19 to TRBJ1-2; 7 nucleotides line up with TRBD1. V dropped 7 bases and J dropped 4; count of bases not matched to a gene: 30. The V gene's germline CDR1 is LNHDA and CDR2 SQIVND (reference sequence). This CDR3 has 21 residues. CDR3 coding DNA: TGTGCCAGTAACCCACTAAGGATCGGGGGGGACAGCCCATATACCGGCTATGGCTACACCTTC. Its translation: CASNPLRIGGDSPYTGYGYTF.

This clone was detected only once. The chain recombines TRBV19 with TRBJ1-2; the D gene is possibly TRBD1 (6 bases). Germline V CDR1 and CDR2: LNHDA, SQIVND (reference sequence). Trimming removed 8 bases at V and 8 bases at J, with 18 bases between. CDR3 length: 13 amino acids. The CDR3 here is CASARHRDSGYTF. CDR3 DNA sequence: TGTGCCAGTGCAAGACACAGGGATAGCGGCTACACCTTC.

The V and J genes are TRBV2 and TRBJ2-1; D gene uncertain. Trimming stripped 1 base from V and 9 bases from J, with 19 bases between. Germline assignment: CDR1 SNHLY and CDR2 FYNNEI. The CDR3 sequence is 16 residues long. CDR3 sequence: CASSEGGRRSLSEQFF. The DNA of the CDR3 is TGTGCCAGCAGTGAAGGTGGCCGTCGGAGTCTAAGTGAGCAGTTCTTC. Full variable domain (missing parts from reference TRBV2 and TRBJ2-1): EPEVTQTPSHQVTQMGQEVILRCVPISNHLYFYWYRQILGQKVEFLVSFYNNEISEKSEIFDDQFSVERPDGSNFTLKIRSTKLEDSAMYFCASSEGGRRSLSEQFFGPGTRLTVL.

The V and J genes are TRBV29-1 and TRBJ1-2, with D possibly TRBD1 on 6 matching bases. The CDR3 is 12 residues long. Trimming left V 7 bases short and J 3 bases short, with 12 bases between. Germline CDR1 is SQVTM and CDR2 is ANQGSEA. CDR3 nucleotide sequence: TGCAGCGGAGTACAGGGAGACTATGGCTACACCTTC. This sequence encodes CSGVQGDYGYTF.

CDR3 in amino acids: CASGQRERGNEQFF. The DNA of the CDR3 is TGTGCCAGCGGACAGCGGGAGAGGGGCAATGAGCAGTTCTTC. The chain uses TRBV6-5 and TRBJ2-1; 8 bases map to TRBD2. This CDR3 is built from 14 residues. Trimming cost V 8 bases and J 6 bases; bases outside gene matches: 9. The germline V gene encodes CDR1 MNHEY and CDR2 SVGAGI.